These 18 T cell receptor beta chains came from one sample sequenced in a study of blood T cell repertoires in COVID-19. Profiling relied on immunoSEQ multiplex PCR, and the TCRdb table lists in-frame clones only, not all of them. The sample lists under 150,000 clones, approximately 81% occurring once. Sequenced material: peripheral blood. All receptors come from a man aged 50 or older with acute or convalescent COVID-19.

J is TRBJ1-2 and V is TRBV6-6; 8 bases line up with TRBD1. Trimming took 7 bases from V and 6 from J; bases not matched to a gene: 13. CDR3 size: 15 residues. The germline V gene encodes CDR1 MNHNY and CDR2 SVGAGI (reference sequence). In nucleotides, the CDR3 is TGTGCCAGCACCACTCAGGCCGACAGGGGTCATGGCTACACCTTC. It translates to CASTTQADRGHGYTF.

The rearrangement uses TRBV11-2 and TRBJ1-1, with D unresolved. Germline V CDR1 and CDR2: SGHAT, FQNNGV. The CDR3 spans 14 residues. V lost 1 base and J 1 base, leaving 7 bases between the germline ends. CDR3 nucleotide sequence: TGTGCCAGCAGCTTAGTTACGGGGAACACTGAAGCTTTCTTT. Protein: CASSLVTGNTEAFF.

This chain connects TRBV10-3 to TRBJ1-1, with 10 bases aligning to TRBD1. The CDR3 runs to 14 residues. J gave up 7 bases and V 8 bases, and 10 bases lay outside the gene matches. Germline V gene sequence: CDR1 ENHRY, CDR2 SYGVKD. The CDR3 reads CAIVGQGGSGEAFF. The CDR3 nucleotides are TGTGCCATCGTAGGACAGGGGGGTAGTGGTGAAGCTTTCTTT.

This clone was seen a handful of times. The chain joins TRBV27 to TRBJ2-7; possibly TRBD1 for D (6 bases). Trimming pared 2 bases from V and 3 bases from J, leaving 11 bases between. There are 14 residues in the CDR3. Per germline, CDR1 MNHEY and CDR2 SMNVEV (reference sequence). The CDR3 is CASSLEGDNYEQYF. The CDR3, as DNA: TGTGCCAGCAGTTTAGAGGGGGACAACTACGAGCAGTACTTC.

This chain joins TRBV4-1 and TRBJ1-2, with TRBD1 identical over 8 bases. Germline V CDR1 and CDR2: MGHRA, YSYEKL. The CDR3 contains 16 residues. The junction had 8 bases not matched to a gene; V was cut back by 1 base and J by 4 bases. CDR3 DNA: TGCGCCAGCAGCCAAGGGACAGGGCGGTCGGCCTATGGCTACACCTTC. Translation gives CASSQGTGRSAYGYTF.

The gene calls are TRBV11-2 and TRBJ1-4; D is uncertain. CDR3 length: 15 amino acids. Trimming left V 6 bases short and J 4 bases short, with 15 bases between. Germline lookup yields CDR1 SGHAT and CDR2 FQNNGV. CDR3 amino acids: CASRPSGLSNEKLFF. The CDR3 DNA sequence: TGTGCCAGCAGGCCCTCAGGTCTGAGTAATGAAAAACTGTTTTTT.

Concerning this clone itself: The missing conserved phenylalanine or tryptophan at the end of this CDR3 makes a read error likely. It is unclear where the CDR3 begins or ends on the DNA, so no DNA is shown, and the CDR3 is as TCRdb lists it. The chain uses TRBV5-4 and TRBJ2-7; the table calls TRBD1, which could not be checked here. The CDR3 sequence runs 9 residues, both termini included. The germline V gene has CDR1 SGHNT and CDR2 YYREEE (reference sequence). CDR3 sequence reads: CASSPRQEN.

Concerning this clone itself: At one of its ends the junction is not consistent with the germline gene, which may arise from a read error. The J gene is TRBJ1-2, the V gene TRBV11-2; no clear D. The CDR3 is made up of 14 amino acids. The V gene's germline CDR1 is SGHAT and CDR2 FQNNGV. CDR3 sequence reads: CASSPNSGHYGYTF. Here the CDR3 DNA reads TGCGCCAGCAGCCCCAATAGCGGGCACTATGGCTACACCTTC. Looking up the rest from reference TRBV11-2 and TRBJ1-2 gives the full variable domain: EAGVAQSPRYKIIEKRQSVAFWCNPISGHATLYWYQQILGQGPKLLIQFQNNGVVDDSQLPKDRFSAERLKGVDSTLKIQPAKLEDSAVYLCASSPNSGHYGYTFGSGTRLTVV.

The chain joins TRBV6-5 to TRBJ1-6; possibly TRBD1 for D (6 bases). Trimming took 6 bases from V and 10 from J, leaving 13 bases between them. The CDR3 length is 13 residues. Germline V gene sequence: CDR1 MNHEY, CDR2 SVGAGI. The CDR3 coding sequence is TGTGCCAGCAGAGGGGGGGGCAGGTCACCCCTCCACTTT. Amino acids: CASRGGGRSPLHF.

The genes are TRBV5-1 and TRBJ2-2, with D possibly being TRBD2 (7 bases). In germline, CDR1 is SGHRS, CDR2 YFSETQ. The CDR3 contains 14 residues. V was clipped by 5 bases and J by 6 bases, with 14 bases between them. CDR3 in amino acids: CASRAGASAGELFF. CDR3 in DNA: TGCGCCAGCAGGGCGGGGGCGAGCGCCGGGGAGCTGTTTTTT.

The chain is built from TRBV9 and TRBJ1-4; no reliable D call. Trimming left V 4 bases short and J 3 bases short, with 19 bases between. CDR1 is SGDLS and CDR2 is YYNGEE in the germline V gene. This CDR3 is built from 17 residues. The CDR3 bases are TGTGCCAGCAGCCCGCGGACTGGATTGCAGGCTAATGAAAAACTGTTTTTT. Residues: CASSPRTGLQANEKLFF.

The chain uses TRBV12-3 or TRBV12-4 and TRBJ1-2, with 12 bases identical to TRBD1. The CDR3 has 13 amino acids. The V gene end was trimmed by 6 bases and the J gene end by 10 bases; junction bases not matched to a gene: 6. The CDR3 DNA reads as TGTGCCAGCAGCCCCCGGGACAGGGGGCCCTACACCTTC. Translation: CASSPRDRGPYTF.

This clone was observed a handful of times. The chain links TRBV12-3 or TRBV12-4 to TRBJ1-2; D remains ambiguous. Trimming removed 8 bases from V and 8 bases from J, with 12 bases in between. The CDR3 loop spans 11 amino acids. CDR3 protein: CASHGLSGYTF. As DNA, the CDR3 is TGTGCCAGCCACGGTCTTAGCGGCTACACCTTC.

The chain joins TRBV5-1 to TRBJ2-7; D may be TRBD2 (6 bases). The V gene lost 0 bases and the J gene lost 2 bases, with 9 bases spanning the gap. The CDR3 is 14 amino acids. Germline lookup yields CDR1 SGHRS and CDR2 YFSETQ. As DNA, the CDR3 is TGCGCCAGCAGCTTGGGGGACTTTCCCTACGAGCAGTACTTC. Translated: CASSLGDFPYEQYF.

CDR3 loop: CSARDGGFF. CDR3 DNA: TGCAGTGCTAGAGATGGGGGGTTCTTT. This chain uses TRBV20-1 with TRBJ1-1, with D possibly TRBD1 on 5 matching bases. The V and J ends lost 0 bases and 14 bases respectively, with 7 bases between them. The CDR3 has 9 residues. The germline gives CDR1 DFQATT, CDR2 SNEGSKA (reference sequence).

The chain has TRBV5-1 and TRBJ1-4; D is undetermined. The V end lost 8 bases, the J end lost 1 base, and 9 bases lay between the germline ends. This CDR3 comprises 13 residues. From germline, CDR1 is SGHRS and CDR2 YFSETQ. The CDR3 is CASRFQTNEKLFF. The CDR3 DNA is TGCGCCAGTAGATTTCAAACTAATGAAAAACTGTTTTTT.

The V call is TRBV23-1, the J call TRBJ1-1, with D perhaps matching TRBD1 (5 bases). TRBV23-1 is identified as an open reading frame with a role that is uncertain. This CDR3 spans 16 amino acids. The V gene lost 1 base and the J gene lost 1 base, with 13 bases spanning the gap. This chain's CDR3 is CASSQYRTWGNTEAFF. The CDR3 bases are TGCGCCAGCAGTCAATACAGGACATGGGGGAACACTGAAGCTTTCTTT.

The CDR3 spells CASSLGLSGQGDGYTF. For the CDR3, the DNA is TGTGCCAGCAGCTTGGGTCTGTCTGGTCAGGGTGATGGCTACACCTTC. The V and J genes are TRBV5-4 and TRBJ1-2; a weak D match, TRBD1 (5 bases). V shed 0 bases and J shed 6 bases, with 18 bases lying between them. This CDR3 has 16 amino acids. Germline values: CDR1 SGHNT, CDR2 YYREEE (reference sequence).